The text below deals with one T cell receptor (beta chain). The antigen is unknown. This record belongs to a study of T cell responses to AZD1222 COVID-19 vaccine. Study-level points and caveats: It was only 6 or 7 AZD1222 recipients who were seropositive at baseline. Repertoire sampling occurred only after the peak T cell response. As reported, nearly half of all spike-specific TCRs target variant regions that are unmutated. Clonal diversity was possibly underestimated, and the donors were mostly white British, with more females.

This table comes from immunoSEQ multiplex PCR, and its TCRdb copy is limited to in-frame clones, with some not included. The sample shows approximately 110,000 clones, approximately 89% of them seen only once. Germline-derived CDR1 and CDR2 are SGDLS and YYNGEE. The CDR3 totals 17 residues. Trimming removed 0 bases from V and 1 base from J; junction bases left unmatched: 7. The sequence derives from an adult who received the AZD1222 COVID-19 vaccine. Here the sequenced sample was peripheral blood, taken 28 days after the second AZD1222 dose. V is TRBV9 and J is TRBJ2-3; 8 positions agree with TRBD2. The CDR3 sequence is CASSVGRGGKGTDTQYF. CDR3 nucleotide sequence: TGTGCCAGCAGCGTAGGGCGCGGGGGGAAGGGCACAGATACGCAGTATTTT.